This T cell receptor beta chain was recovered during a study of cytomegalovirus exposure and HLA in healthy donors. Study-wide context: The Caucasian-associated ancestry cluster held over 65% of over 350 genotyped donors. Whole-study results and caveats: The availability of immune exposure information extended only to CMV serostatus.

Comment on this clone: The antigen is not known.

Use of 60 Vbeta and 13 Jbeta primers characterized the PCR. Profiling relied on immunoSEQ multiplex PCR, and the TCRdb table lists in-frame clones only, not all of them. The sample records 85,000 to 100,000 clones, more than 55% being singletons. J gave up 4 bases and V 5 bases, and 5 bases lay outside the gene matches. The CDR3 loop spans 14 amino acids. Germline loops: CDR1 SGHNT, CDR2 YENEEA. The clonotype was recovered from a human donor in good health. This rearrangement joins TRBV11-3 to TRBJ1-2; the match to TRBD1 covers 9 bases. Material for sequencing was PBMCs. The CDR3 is CASSAGQGSYGYTF. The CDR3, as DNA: TGTGCCAGCAGCGCTGGACAGGGGTCCTATGGCTACACCTTC.